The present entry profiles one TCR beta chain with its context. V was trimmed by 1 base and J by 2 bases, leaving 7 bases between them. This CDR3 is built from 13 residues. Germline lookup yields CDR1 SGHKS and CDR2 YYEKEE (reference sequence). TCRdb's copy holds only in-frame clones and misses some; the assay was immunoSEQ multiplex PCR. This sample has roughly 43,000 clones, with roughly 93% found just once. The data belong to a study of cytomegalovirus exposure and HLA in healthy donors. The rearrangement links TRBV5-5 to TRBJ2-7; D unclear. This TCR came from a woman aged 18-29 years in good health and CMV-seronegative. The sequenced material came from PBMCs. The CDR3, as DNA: TGTGCCAGCAGCTTGATACGGGCCTACGAGCAGTACTTC. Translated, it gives CASSLIRAYEQYF.